The clone carrying this T cell receptor (beta chain) has just a few counts. Antigen: not known. The DNA is omitted, as the CDR3 cannot be located on it reliably, and the CDR3 follows TCRdb's listing. Unique molecular identifiers were attached to individual cDNA molecules. TCRdb reprocessed the 5' RACE reads via MiXCR and lists one record per CDR3 protein. The table shows 45,000 to 65,000 distinct CDR3 sequences, with 7% to 10% occurring only once. The entry originates in a study of early T cells in non-severe SARS-CoV-2 infection. Study results and caveats: The VDJdb matching leaned toward anti-spike CD8 responses and overlooked private and CD4 specificities.

The CDR3 extends over 17 residues, inclusive of both ends. The gene calls are TRBV3-2 and TRBJ2-6; the table's TRBD2 call for D was not verified on the DNA. TRBV3-2 is marked as a pseudogene. Sequenced sample: whole blood. This TCR came from an adult who was a healthcare worker with PCR-confirmed SARS-CoV-2 infection or an uninfected control (not recorded which). CDR3 residues: CASSQGGVGAGANVLTF.